This T cell receptor (beta chain) was identified in a study of response to subunit inactivated influenza vaccine. Study findings and constraints: Authors suggested few new T cells are recruited by each seasonal influenza vaccination.

Concerning this clonotype: Antigen unknown.

MiXCR, applied by TCRdb to the RT-PCR reads, yields one record per CDR3 protein. This table holds hundreds of thousands of distinct CDR3 sequences, about 18% found once. This clonotype was sampled from a man aged 50 to 60 who received an inactivated influenza vaccine. The input for sequencing was PBMCs from blood, taken roughly 5 days after vaccination.

The CDR3 DNA reads as TGTGCCAGCACCCGGGACCGGAGGAACGAGCAGTACTTC. This gives the protein CASTRDRRNEQYF. This rearrangement joins TRBV7-9 to TRBJ2-7, with D perhaps TRBD1 or TRBD2 (5 bases each). From germline, CDR1 is SEHNR and CDR2 FQNEAQ (reference sequence). Trimming left V 7 bases short and J 5 bases short, with 15 bases between. The CDR3 is 13 residues long. The full variable domain, rest sourced from reference TRBV7-9 and TRBJ2-7, is DTGVSQNPRHKITKRGQNVTFRCDPISEHNRLYWYRQTLGQGPEFLTYFQNEAQLEKSRLLSDRFSAERPKGSFSTLEIQRTEQGDSAMYLCASTRDRRNEQYFGPGTRLTVT.